The following is a T cell receptor beta chain sequence with its context. Its target is not known. The data belong to a study of cytomegalovirus exposure and HLA in healthy donors. The CDR3 spans 15 residues. V was pared by 10 bases and J by 7 bases, with 22 bases between. Germline loops: CDR1 SEHNR, CDR2 FQNEAQ (reference sequence). Study conclusions and caveats: TCR beta chains numbering approximately 150 were designated cytomegalovirus-associated. A likely sequencing artifact accounted for one observed cluster of highly shared sequence variants.

The PCR was carried out with 60 Vbeta primers and 13 Jbeta primers. This table comes from immunoSEQ multiplex PCR, and its TCRdb copy is limited to in-frame clones, with some not included. The sample holds about 75,000 clones, 80% to 90% seen once. The sequence was obtained from an older man in good health and CMV-seropositive. Source material: PBMCs. The chain combines TRBV7-9 with TRBJ1-4; D is perhaps TRBD1 (5 bases). CDR3 in DNA: TGTGCCATTTCCCAATGGGGCATAAGTTCTGAAAAACTGTTTTTT. This translates into CAISQWGISSEKLFF.